This T cell receptor beta chain stems from a study of blood T cells in healthy people across ages. It was with a sample-barcoded 5' primer and a J-beta primer mix that a second PCR of roughly 6 to 11 cycles was run. TCRdb used MiXCR to reprocess the 5' RACE reads, holding one entry per CDR3 protein. In the table there are 1,800,000 or so distinct CDR3 sequences, about two fifths of which are singletons. Overall study findings and caveats: Donor CMV status, an unknown factor, possibly confounded changes in expanded clonotypes. Long-lived and aged donors differed, with more naive CD4+ cells and higher diversity in the long-lived. Estimated diversity, derived from one million T cells, was regarded as an underestimate.

Details on this clonotype: Its antigen is unidentified.

For every donor, a draw yielded about 10 milliliters of peripheral blood. The V and J ends lost 7 bases and 6 bases, in that order; junction bases with no gene match: 10. CDR3 length: 15 residues. Germline lookup yields CDR1 SGHTA and CDR2 FQGNSA. What was sequenced was blood. The rearrangement links TRBV7-2 to TRBJ2-1, with TRBD2 identical over 9 bases. The receptor was isolated from a human donor in good health. CDR3 sequence (DNA): TGTGCCAGCAACGGAGGGCGGGGGGGACGCAATGAGCAGTTCTTC. Protein: CASNGGRGGRNEQFF.